This TCR beta chain emerged from a study of beta chain features in type 1 diabetes. In the study overall: Summed over all samples, the examined sorted cells came to about 110 million.

Sequencing targeted expressed TCRB transcripts, as all isolated RNA had been reverse transcribed. Reads from naive, central memory and regulatory T cell samples averaged about 3.9 million. This table comes from immunoSEQ multiplex PCR, and its TCRdb copy is limited to in-frame clones, with some not included. The data contain about 140,000 clones, 6.9% of them singletons. V lost 4 bases to trimming and J lost 3 bases, with 10 bases between them. The germline V gene encodes CDR1 SGHRS and CDR2 YFSETQ. This CDR3 region has 14 residues. This clone occurred a few times. This chain connects TRBV5-1 to TRBJ1-4, with D unresolved. The source material was central memory CD4+ T cells from blood. This receptor was taken from a woman in her twenties or thirties in good health. CDR3 coding DNA: TGCGCCAGCAGCAACAGCGGCGCTAATGAAAAACTGTTTTTT. This codes for CASSNSGANEKLFF.